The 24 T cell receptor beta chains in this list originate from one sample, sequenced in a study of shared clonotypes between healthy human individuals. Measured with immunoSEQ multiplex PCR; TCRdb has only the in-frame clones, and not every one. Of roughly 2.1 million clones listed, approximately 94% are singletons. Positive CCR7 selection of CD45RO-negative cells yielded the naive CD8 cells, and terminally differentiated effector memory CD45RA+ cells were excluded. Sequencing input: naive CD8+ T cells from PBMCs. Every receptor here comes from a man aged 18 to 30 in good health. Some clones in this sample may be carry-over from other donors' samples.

CDR3 residues: CASSLGRDRGFHTGELFF. The DNA for the CDR3 is TGCGCCAGCAGCCTAGGAAGGGACAGGGGGTTCCACACCGGGGAGCTGTTTTTT. The V call is TRBV4-1, the J call TRBJ2-2, with 11 bases that match TRBD1. Losses at the gene ends were 4 bases for V and 3 bases for J; bases not matched to a gene: 10. The CDR3 loop spans 18 amino acids. Germline V gene sequence: CDR1 MGHRA, CDR2 YSYEKL.

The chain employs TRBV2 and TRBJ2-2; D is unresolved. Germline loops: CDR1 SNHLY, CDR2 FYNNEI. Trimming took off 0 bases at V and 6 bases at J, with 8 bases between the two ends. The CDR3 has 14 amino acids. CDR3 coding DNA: TGTGCCAGCAGTGAAGCTAATAGGGCCGGGGAGCTGTTTTTT. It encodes CASSEANRAGELFF.

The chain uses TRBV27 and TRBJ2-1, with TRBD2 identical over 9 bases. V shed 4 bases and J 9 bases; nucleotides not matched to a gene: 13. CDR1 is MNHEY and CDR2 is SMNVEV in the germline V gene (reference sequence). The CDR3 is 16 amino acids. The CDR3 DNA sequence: TGTGCCAGCAGTTCCGCGGGAGGGCCAGGGCATACTGAGCAGTTCTTC. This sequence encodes CASSSAGGPGHTEQFF.

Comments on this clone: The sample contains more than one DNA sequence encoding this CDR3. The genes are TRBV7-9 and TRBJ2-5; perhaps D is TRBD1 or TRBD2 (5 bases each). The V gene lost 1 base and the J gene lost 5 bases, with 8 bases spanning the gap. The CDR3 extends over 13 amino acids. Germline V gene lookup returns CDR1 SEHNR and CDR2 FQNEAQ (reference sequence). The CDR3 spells CASSLGGVETQYF. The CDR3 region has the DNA TGTGCCAGCAGCTTAGGAGGGGTGGAGACCCAGTACTTC.

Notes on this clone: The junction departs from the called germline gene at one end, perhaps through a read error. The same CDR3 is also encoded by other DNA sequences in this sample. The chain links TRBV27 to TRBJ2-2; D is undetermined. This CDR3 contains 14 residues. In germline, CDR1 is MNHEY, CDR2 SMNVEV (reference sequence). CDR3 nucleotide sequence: TGTGCCAGCAGTTTCCTCCCGAATACCGGGGAGCTGTTTTTT. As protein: CASSFLPNTGELFF.

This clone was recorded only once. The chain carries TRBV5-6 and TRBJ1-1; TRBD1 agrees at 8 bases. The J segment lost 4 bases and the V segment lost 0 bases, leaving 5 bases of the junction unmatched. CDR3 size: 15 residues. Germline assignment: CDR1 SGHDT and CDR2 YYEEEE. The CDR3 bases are TGTGCCAGCAGCTTGGCCCAGGGGGCGGGCACTGAAGCTTTCTTT. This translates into CASSLAQGAGTEAFF.

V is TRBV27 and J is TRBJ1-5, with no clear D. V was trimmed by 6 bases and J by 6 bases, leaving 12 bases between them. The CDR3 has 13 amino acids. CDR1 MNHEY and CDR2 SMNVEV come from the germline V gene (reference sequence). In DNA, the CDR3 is TGTGCCAGCAGCCGAGGTATTCGTCAGCCCCAGCATTTT. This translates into CASSRGIRQPQHF.

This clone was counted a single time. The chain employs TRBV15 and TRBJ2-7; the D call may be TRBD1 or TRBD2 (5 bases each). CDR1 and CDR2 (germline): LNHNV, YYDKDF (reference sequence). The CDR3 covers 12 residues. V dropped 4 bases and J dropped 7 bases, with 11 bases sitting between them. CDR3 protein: CATSNRDREQYF. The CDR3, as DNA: TGTGCCACCAGCAACCGGGACCGAGAGCAGTACTTC.

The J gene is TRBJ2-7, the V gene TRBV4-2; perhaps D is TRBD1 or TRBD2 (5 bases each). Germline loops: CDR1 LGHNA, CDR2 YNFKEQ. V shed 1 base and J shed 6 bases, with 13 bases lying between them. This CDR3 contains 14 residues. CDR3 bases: TGTGCCAGCAGCCAAGCCCCAGGGAGTTTCGAGCAGTACTTC. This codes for CASSQAPGSFEQYF.

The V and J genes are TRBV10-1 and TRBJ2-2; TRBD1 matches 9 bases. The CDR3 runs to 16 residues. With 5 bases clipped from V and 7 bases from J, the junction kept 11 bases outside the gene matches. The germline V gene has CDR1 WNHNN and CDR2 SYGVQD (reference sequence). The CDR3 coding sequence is TGCGCCAGCAGTTACAGGGGGCTTTGGCGCGACGGGGAGCTGTTTTTT. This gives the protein CASSYRGLWRDGELFF.

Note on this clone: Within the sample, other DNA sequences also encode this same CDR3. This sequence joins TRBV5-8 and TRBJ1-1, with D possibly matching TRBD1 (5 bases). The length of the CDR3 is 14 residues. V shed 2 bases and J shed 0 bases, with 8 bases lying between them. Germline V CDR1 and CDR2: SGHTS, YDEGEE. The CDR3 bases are TGTGCCAGCAGCTTCGGGACGGTGAACACTGAAGCTTTCTTT. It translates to CASSFGTVNTEAFF.

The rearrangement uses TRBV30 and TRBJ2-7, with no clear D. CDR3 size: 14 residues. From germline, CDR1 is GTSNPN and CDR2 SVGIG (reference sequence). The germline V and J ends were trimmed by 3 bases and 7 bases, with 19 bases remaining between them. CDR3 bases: TGTGCCTGGAGACCGTCGGCGCGGTCGAATGAGCAGTACTTC. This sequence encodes CAWRPSARSNEQYF.

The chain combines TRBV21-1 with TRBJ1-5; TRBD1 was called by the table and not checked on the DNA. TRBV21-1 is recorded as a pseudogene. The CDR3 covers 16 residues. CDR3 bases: TGTGCCAGCAGCATAAGGGGCGCAGGGGCCCATCAGCCCCAGCATTTT. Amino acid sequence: CASSIRGAGAHQPQHF.

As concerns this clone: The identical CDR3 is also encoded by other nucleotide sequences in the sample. The CDR3 here is CASSVVRAGTEAFF. The CDR3 nucleotides read TGTGCCAGCAGCGTAGTCAGGGCGGGCACTGAAGCTTTCTTT. The chain employs TRBV9 and TRBJ1-1, with a weak D call TRBD1 (5 bases). Germline assignment: CDR1 SGDLS and CDR2 YYNGEE. There are 14 residues in the CDR3. Trimming removed 0 bases from V and 4 bases from J, with 10 bases in between. The variable domain in full, completed from reference TRBV9 and TRBJ1-1, reads DSGVTQTPKHLITATGQRVTLRCSPRSGDLSVYWYQQSLDQGLQFLIQYYNGEERAKGNILERFSAQQFPDLHSELNLSSLELGDSALYFCASSVVRAGTEAFFGQGTRLTVV.

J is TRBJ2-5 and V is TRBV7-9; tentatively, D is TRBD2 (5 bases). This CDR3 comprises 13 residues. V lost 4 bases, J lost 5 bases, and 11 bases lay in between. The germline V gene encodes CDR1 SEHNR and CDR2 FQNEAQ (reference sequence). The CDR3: CASSSGIWETQYF. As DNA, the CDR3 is TGTGCCAGCAGCTCCGGGATATGGGAGACCCAGTACTTC.

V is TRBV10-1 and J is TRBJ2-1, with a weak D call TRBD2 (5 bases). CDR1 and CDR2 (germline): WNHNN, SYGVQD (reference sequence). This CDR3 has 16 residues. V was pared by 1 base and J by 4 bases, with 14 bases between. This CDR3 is CASSEWNSESYNEQFF. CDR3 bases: TGCGCCAGCAGTGAGTGGAATAGCGAGAGTTACAATGAGCAGTTCTTC.

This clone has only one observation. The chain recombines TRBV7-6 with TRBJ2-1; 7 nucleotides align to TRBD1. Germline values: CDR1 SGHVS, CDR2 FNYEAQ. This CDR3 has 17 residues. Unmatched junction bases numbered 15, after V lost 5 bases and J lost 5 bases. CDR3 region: CASSRGLTTGINNEQFF. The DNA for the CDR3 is TGTGCCAGCAGCCGCGGCTTGACGACAGGGATCAACAATGAGCAGTTCTTC.

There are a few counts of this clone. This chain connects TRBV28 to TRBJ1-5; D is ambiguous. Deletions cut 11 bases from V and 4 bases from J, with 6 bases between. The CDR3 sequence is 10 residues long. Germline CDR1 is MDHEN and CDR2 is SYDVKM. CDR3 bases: TGTGCCGGCCCGAATCAGCCCCAGCATTTT. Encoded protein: CAGPNQPQHF.

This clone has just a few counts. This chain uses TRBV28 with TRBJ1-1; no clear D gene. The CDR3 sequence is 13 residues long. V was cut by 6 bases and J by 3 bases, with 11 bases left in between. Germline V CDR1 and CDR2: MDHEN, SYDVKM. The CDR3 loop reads CASSPGPYTEAFF. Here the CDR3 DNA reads TGTGCCAGCAGCCCCGGGCCCTACACTGAAGCTTTCTTT.

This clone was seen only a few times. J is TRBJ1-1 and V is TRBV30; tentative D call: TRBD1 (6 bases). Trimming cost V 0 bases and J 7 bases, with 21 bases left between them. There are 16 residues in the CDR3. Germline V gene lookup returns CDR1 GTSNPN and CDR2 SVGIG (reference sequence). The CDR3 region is CAWSVPVQGARGEAFF. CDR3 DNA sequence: TGTGCCTGGAGTGTACCCGTACAGGGAGCTAGGGGTGAAGCTTTCTTT.

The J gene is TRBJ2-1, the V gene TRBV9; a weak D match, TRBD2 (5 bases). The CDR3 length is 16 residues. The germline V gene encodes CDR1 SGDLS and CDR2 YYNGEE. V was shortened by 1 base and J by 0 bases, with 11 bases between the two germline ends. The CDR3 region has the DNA TGTGCCAGCAGCGTAATAGCGTCCAGCTCCTACAATGAGCAGTTCTTC. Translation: CASSVIASSSYNEQFF.

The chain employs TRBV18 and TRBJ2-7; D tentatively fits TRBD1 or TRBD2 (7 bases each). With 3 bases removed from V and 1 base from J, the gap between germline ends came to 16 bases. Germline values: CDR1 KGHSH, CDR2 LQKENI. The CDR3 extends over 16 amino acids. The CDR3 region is CASSPQTGRESYEQYF. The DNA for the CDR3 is TGTGCCAGCTCACCCCAGACAGGGAGGGAGTCCTACGAGCAGTACTTC. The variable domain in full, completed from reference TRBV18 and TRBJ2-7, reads NAGVMQNPRHLVRRRGQEARLRCSPMKGHSHVYWYRQLPEEGLKFMVYLQKENIIDESGMPKERFSAEFPKEGPSILRIQQVVRGDSAAYFCASSPQTGRESYEQYFGPGTRLTVT.

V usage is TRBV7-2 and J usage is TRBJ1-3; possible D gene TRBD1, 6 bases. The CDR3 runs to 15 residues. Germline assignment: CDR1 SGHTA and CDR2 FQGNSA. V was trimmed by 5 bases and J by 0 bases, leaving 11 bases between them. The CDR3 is CASSGLGGSGNTIYF. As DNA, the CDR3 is TGTGCCAGCAGCGGATTAGGGGGCTCTGGAAACACCATATATTTT.

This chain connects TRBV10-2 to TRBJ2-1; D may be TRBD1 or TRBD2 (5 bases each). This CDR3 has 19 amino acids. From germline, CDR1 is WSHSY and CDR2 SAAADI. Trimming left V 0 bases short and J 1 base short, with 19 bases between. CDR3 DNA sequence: TGCGCCAGCAGTGAGTCTGCGATTCTTCAGAGGGGATCCTACAATGAGCAGTTCTTC. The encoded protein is CASSESAILQRGSYNEQFF.